These 11 T cell receptor beta chains were all obtained from the same sample, sequenced in a study of cytotoxic CD8 clonotypes in ibrutinib-treated CLL (dated by TCRdb to the early 2020s). The time point label on this specimen signifies: progressive disease on ibrutinib. Receptor libraries were prepared by the immunoSEQ multiplex PCR assay. The table was pulled from immuneACCESS by TCRdb, which kept in-frame rearrangements only. Such tables lose some clones; where checked, under half of the loss comes from unresolved V genes, and the rest has no known cause. This sample comprises 250,000 to 350,000 clones, 60% to 80% of them detected only once. Around 5.3% of the sample rests with the top ten. The sample was PBMCs, taken at disease progression, from a patient treated with ibrutinib. These receptors were obtained from a human donor with chronic lymphocytic leukemia.

This rearrangement joins TRBV29-1 to TRBJ2-1; 8 bases are shared with TRBD1. CDR3 length: 14 residues. Germline V gene sequence: CDR1 SQVTM, CDR2 ANQGSEA. Trimming took 7 bases from V and 0 from J; bases not matched to a gene: 5. The CDR3 here is CSARDRSSYNEQFF. DNA of the CDR3: TGCAGCGCAAGGGACAGGAGCTCCTACAATGAGCAGTTCTTC.

This clone was found a few times. The rearrangement uses TRBV5-6 and TRBJ2-2, with D perhaps TRBD1 or TRBD2 (5 bases each). Germline V gives CDR1 SGHDT, CDR2 YYEEEE. Trimming took 4 bases from V and 6 from J, leaving 16 bases between them. The CDR3 is 15 residues long. The CDR3 sequence is CASSLGTVDAGELFF. The CDR3 DNA is TGTGCCAGCAGCCTGGGGACGGTCGATGCCGGGGAGCTGTTTTTT. Full variable domain (outside the CDR3, taken from reference TRBV5-6 and TRBJ2-2): DAGVTQSPTHLIKTRGQQVTLRCSPKSGHDTVSWYQQALGQGPQFIFQYYEEEERQRGNFPDRFSGHQFPNYSSELNVNALLLGDSALYLCASSLGTVDAGELFFGEGSRLTVL.

The gene calls are TRBV5-8 and TRBJ2-7; D unclear. The V gene lost 2 bases and the J gene lost 6 bases, with 9 bases spanning the gap. This CDR3 contains 12 residues. From germline, CDR1 is SGHTS and CDR2 YDEGEE. CDR3 bases: TGTGCCAGCAGCTTACAACTCCTCGAGCAGTACTTC. This sequence encodes CASSLQLLEQYF.

The rearrangement joins TRBV27 to TRBJ2-1, with TRBD2 matching over 15 bases. CDR1 is MNHEY and CDR2 is SMNVEV in the germline V gene (reference sequence). The trim removed 4 bases at V and 0 bases at J, leaving 7 bases unmatched. The CDR3 has 19 amino acids. The CDR3, as DNA: TGTGCCAGCAGTTCCGGACTAGCGGGAGGGCGGAGCTCCTACAATGAGCAGTTCTTC. Translated: CASSSGLAGGRSSYNEQFF.

CDR3 nucleotide sequence: TGCAGCGCCGGGACAGGGGGCATTGCCTACGAGCAGTACTTC. Amino acid sequence: CSAGTGGIAYEQYF. The chain employs TRBV29-1 and TRBJ2-7; 12 bases align to TRBD1. The V gene end was trimmed by 7 bases and the J gene end by 2 bases; junction bases not matched to a gene: 6. The CDR3 is made up of 14 amino acids. The germline V gene has CDR1 SQVTM and CDR2 ANQGSEA.

The V call is TRBV5-1, the J call TRBJ2-2; D uncertain. Deletions cut 0 bases from V and 0 bases from J, with 12 bases between. CDR1 and CDR2 from the germline V gene are SGHRS and YFSETQ. This CDR3 contains 17 residues. CDR3 protein: CASSLAYQASNTGELFF. CDR3 DNA: TGCGCCAGCAGCTTGGCCTATCAGGCATCGAACACCGGGGAGCTGTTTTTT.

This chain joins TRBV7-8 and TRBJ1-2; no definite D call. Per the germline V gene, CDR1 is SGHVS and CDR2 is FQNEAQ. The CDR3 loop spans 14 amino acids. Between the trimmed V and J ends, which lost 3 bases and 8 bases, there was a span of 16 bases. The CDR3 loop is CASSLSTLRDGYTF. The DNA for the CDR3 is TGTGCCAGCAGCTTGTCAACCCTCAGAGACGGCTACACCTTC.

V usage is TRBV5-1 and J usage is TRBJ2-5, with TRBD2 matching over 7 bases. After removal of 1 base from V and 5 bases from J, the junction contained 11 bases not matched to a gene. CDR3 length: 16 residues. The germline CDR1 and CDR2 sequences are SGHRS and YFSETQ. CDR3 nucleotides: TGCGCCAGCAGCTTGACAAGCCGCGGGGGAAAGGAGACCCAGTACTTC. Protein sequence: CASSLTSRGGKETQYF.

This chain connects TRBV29-1 to TRBJ2-7; TRBD1 aligns across 8 bases. After removal of 4 bases from V and 2 bases from J, the junction contained 7 bases not matched to a gene. The CDR3 has 14 residues. Germline-derived CDR1 and CDR2 are SQVTM and ANQGSEA. CDR3 coding DNA: TGCAGCGTTGCTGGGACAGGACTGACCTACGAGCAGTACTTC. Protein: CSVAGTGLTYEQYF.

The chain carries TRBV25-1 and TRBJ2-7; D may be TRBD2 (5 bases). Deletions cut 3 bases from V and 3 bases from J, with 12 bases between. The germline CDR1 and CDR2 sequences are MGHDK and SYGVNS. The CDR3 length is 14 residues. CDR3 sequence reads: CASSDLSRDYEQYF. CDR3 nucleotide sequence: TGTGCCAGCAGTGATTTGTCGAGGGACTACGAGCAGTACTTC.

The chain employs TRBV11-2 and TRBJ1-6, with D perhaps TRBD1 (5 bases). Germline CDR1 and CDR2: SGHAT and FQNNGV. The CDR3 spans 14 residues. Trimming removed 4 bases at V and 10 bases at J, with 14 bases between. CDR3 region: CASSWDPLGSPLHF. DNA of the CDR3: TGTGCCAGCAGCTGGGACCCTTTAGGATCACCCCTCCACTTT.